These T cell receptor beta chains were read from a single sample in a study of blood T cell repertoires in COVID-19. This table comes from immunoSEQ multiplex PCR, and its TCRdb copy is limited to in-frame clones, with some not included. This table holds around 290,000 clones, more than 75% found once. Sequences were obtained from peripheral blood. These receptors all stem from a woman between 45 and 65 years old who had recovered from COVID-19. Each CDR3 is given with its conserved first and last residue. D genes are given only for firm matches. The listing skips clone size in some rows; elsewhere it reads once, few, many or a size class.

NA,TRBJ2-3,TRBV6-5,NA,CASRPGQSSDTQYF,TGTGCCAGCAGACCTGGACAGAGCTCGGATACGCAGTATTTT
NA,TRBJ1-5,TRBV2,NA,CASSELTVQPQHF,TGTGCCAGCAGTGAGCTCACGGTTCAGCCCCAGCATTTT
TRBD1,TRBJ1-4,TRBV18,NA,CASSGTGNNEKLFF,TGTGCCAGCTCCGGGACAGGGAACAATGAAAAACTGTTTTTT
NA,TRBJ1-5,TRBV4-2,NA,CASSQVWQINQPQHF,TGTGCCAGCAGCCAAGTCTGGCAGATCAATCAGCCCCAGCATTTT
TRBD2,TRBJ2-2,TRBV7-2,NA,CASSFGGAGELFF,TGTGCCAGCAGCTTCGGGGGGGCCGGGGAGCTGTTTTTT
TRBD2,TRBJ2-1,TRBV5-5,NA,CASSSLAGVTYNEQFF,TGTGCCAGCAGCTCGCTAGCGGGGGTCACCTACAATGAGCAGTTCTTC
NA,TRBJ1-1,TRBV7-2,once,CASSFSGLSNTEAFF,TGTGCCAGCAGTTTCTCGGGACTGTCGAACACTGAAGCTTTCTTT
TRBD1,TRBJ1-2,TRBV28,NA,CASSRQGLDGYTF,TGTGCCAGCAGTCGACAGGGCTTGGATGGCTACACCTTC
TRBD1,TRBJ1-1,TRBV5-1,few,CASTSGTGPMNTEAFF,TGCGCCAGCACTTCCGGGACAGGCCCAATGAACACTGAAGCTTTCTTT
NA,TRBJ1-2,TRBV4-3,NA,CASSQGGQTNYGYTF,TGCGCCAGCAGCCAAGGGGGGCAGACTAACTATGGCTACACCTTC
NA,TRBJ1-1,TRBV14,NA,CASSQVFRGTEAFF,TGTGCCAGCAGCCAAGTTTTCAGGGGCACTGAAGCTTTCTTT
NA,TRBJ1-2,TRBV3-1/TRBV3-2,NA,CASSQEVAGLDGYTF,TGTGCCAGCAGCCAAGAGGTGGCAGGGTTGGATGGCTACACCTTC
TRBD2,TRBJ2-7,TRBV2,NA,CASSVERDSYEQYF,TGTGCCAGCAGTGTAGAGCGGGACTCCTACGAGCAGTACTTC
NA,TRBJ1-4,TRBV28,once,CASRHSGGTNEKLFF,TGTGCCAGCAGACATTCGGGGGGCACTAATGAAAAACTGTTTTTT
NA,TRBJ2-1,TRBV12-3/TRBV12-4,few,CASSYALVHEQFF,TGTGCCAGCAGTTATGCACTAGTCCATGAGCAGTTCTTC
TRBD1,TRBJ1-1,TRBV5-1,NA,CASSSSGTGGTEAFF,TGCGCCAGCAGCTCCTCCGGGACAGGGGGGACTGAAGCTTTCTTT
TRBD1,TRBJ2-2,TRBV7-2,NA,CASSPGQGNGELFF,TGTGCCAGCAGCCCGGGACAGGGGAACGGGGAGCTGTTTTTT
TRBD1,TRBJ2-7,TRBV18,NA,CASSPGQSEQYF,TGTGCCAGCTCGCCGGGACAGAGCGAGCAGTACTTC
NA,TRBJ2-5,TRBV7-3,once,CASSLGARETQYF,TGTGCCAGCAGCTTGGGGGCGCGGGAGACCCAGTACTTC
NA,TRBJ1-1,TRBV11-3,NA,CASSLSGENTEAFF,TGTGCCAGCAGCTTATCAGGGGAAAACACTGAAGCTTTCTTT
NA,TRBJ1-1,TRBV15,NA,CATSRPPDGKNEAFF,TGTGCCACCAGCAGACCCCCGGACGGGAAAAATGAAGCTTTCTTT
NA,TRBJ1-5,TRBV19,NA,CASSIERNQPQHF,TGTGCCAGTAGTATAGAGCGTAATCAGCCCCAGCATTTT
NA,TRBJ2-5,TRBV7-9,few,CASSSPGDSGFAAQYF,TGTGCCAGCAGCTCGCCGGGGGACAGCGGATTCGCGGCCCAGTACTTC
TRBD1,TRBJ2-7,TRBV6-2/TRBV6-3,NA,CASSPHRDRDYEQYF,TGTGCCAGCAGCCCGCACCGGGACAGGGACTACGAGCAGTACTTC
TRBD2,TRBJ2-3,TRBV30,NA,CAWRMAGARTDTQYF,TGTGCCTGGAGAATGGCGGGAGCGCGGACAGATACGCAGTATTTT
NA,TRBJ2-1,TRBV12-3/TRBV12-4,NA,CASSTRLTEQFF,TGTGCCAGCAGCACTAGGTTGACTGAGCAGTTCTTC
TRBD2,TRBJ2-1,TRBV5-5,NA,CASSSRGTSGTFSGNEQFF,TGTGCCAGCAGCTCCCGGGGGACTAGCGGGACGTTTTCTGGTAATGAGCAGTTCTTC
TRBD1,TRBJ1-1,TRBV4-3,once,CASSQDDRVNTEAFF,TGCGCCAGCAGCCAAGACGACAGGGTGAACACTGAAGCTTTCTTT
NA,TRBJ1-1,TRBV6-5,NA,CASSLTGTGNTEAFF,TGTGCCAGCAGCCTCACAGGGACGGGGAACACTGAAGCTTTCTTT
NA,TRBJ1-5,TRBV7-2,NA,CASSLAGGGQPQHF,TGTGCCAGCAGCTTAGCAGGGGGGGGACAGCCCCAGCATTTT
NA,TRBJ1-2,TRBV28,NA,CASSSTGTLSGSYTF,TGTGCCAGCAGTTCAACCGGGACACTCTCTGGTAGCTACACCTTC
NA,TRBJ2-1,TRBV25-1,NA,CASRQTGLNNEQFF,TGTGCCAGCAGGCAGACAGGCTTAAACAATGAGCAGTTCTTC
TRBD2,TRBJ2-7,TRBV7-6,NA,CASSLLGTSAYYEQYF,TGTGCCAGCAGCCTACTCGGGACTAGCGCGTACTACGAGCAGTACTTC
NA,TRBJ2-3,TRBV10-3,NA,CAISESQGKTDTQYF,TGTGCCATCAGTGAGTCCCAGGGGAAAACAGATACGCAGTATTTT
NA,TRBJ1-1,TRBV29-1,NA,CSVGQVLNTEAFF,TGCAGCGTTGGACAGGTCTTGAACACTGAAGCTTTCTTT
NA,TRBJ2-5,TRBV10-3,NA,CAISGPRGLIGTRGLGDAETQYF,TGTGCCATCAGTGGACCACGAGGACTCATTGGGACTCGGGGTTTAGGCGACGCAGAGACCCAGTACTTC
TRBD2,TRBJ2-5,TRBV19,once,CASSPRLAGLQETQYF,TGTGCCAGTAGTCCAAGACTAGCGGGGCTTCAAGAGACCCAGTACTTC
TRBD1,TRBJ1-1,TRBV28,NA,CASSPATGGSTEAFF,TGTGCCAGCAGTCCCGCGACAGGGGGCAGCACTGAAGCTTTCTTT